Listed below are T cell receptor beta chains from one sample, sequenced in a study of identical twins. MiXCR was run by TCRdb on the 5' RACE reads, yielding one entry per CDR3 protein. Seen here are about 890,000 distinct CDR3 sequences, approximately 13% observed once, and the top ten hold roughly 1.6%. The sample was also reused in another study, on yellow fever vaccine responses in identical twins.

The sample comprised PBMCs. The receptors were sampled from a young woman in good health. Both conserved end residues are part of each CDR3. The D gene is left open where the match is weak. Size values are once, few and many counts, or a class for expanded clones, and some rows have none.

few	TRBJ2-1	TRBD2	TRBV7-6	CASSLVASGGTYNEQFF	TGTGCCAGCAGCTTAGTGGCTAGCGGGGGGACCTACAATGAGCAGTTCTTC
few	TRBJ1-1	-	TRBV5-1	CASSLEVGPGTEAFF	TGCGCCAGCAGCTTGGAGGTGGGGCCGGGAACTGAAGCTTTCTTT
-	TRBJ2-7	-	TRBV27	CASSFGLATYF	TGTGCCAGCAGTTTCGGCCTAGCGACGTACTTC
few	TRBJ2-2	TRBD1	TRBV19	CASSMDRTGELFF	TGTGCCAGTAGTATGGACAGGACGGGGGAGCTGTTTTTT
-	TRBJ1-1	TRBD1	TRBV11-2	CASSFGQGKYSEAFF	TGTGCCAGCAGCTTCGGACAGGGAAAGTACTCTGAAGCTTTCTTT
-	TRBJ2-5	TRBD2	TRBV5-1	CAASLGSGAQETQYF	TGCGCCGCCTCGTTGGGTAGCGGGGCCCAAGAGACCCAGTACTTC
few	TRBJ2-1	TRBD2	TRBV5-1	CASSSAGTSAHNEQFF	TGCGCCAGCAGCTCTGCCGGGACTAGCGCCCACAATGAGCAGTTCTTC
-	TRBJ2-3	TRBD1	TRBV20-1	CSARDPSPQGVTDTQYF	TGCAGTGCTAGAGATCCATCACCCCAGGGGGTCACAGATACGCAGTATTTT
-	TRBJ2-3	TRBD2	TRBV20-1	CSAWTSGSSGSDTQYF	TGCAGTGCCTGGACTAGCGGGAGTAGTGGTTCAGATACGCAGTATTTT
many	TRBJ1-1	-	TRBV5-1	CASSLESVTEAFF	TGCGCCAGCAGCTTGGAGTCAGTTACTGAAGCTTTCTTT
-	TRBJ2-1	TRBD2	TRBV7-3	CASSLGLRGAGVEQFF	TGTGCCAGCAGCTTAGGCCTCCGTGGGGCGGGAGTAGAGCAGTTCTTC
-	TRBJ2-7	TRBD2	TRBV12-5	CASGLAGAGGFYSYEQYF	TGTGCTAGTGGTTTGGCGGGAGCGGGAGGGTTTTACTCCTACGAGCAGTACTTC
few	TRBJ2-5	TRBD2	TRBV9	CASSVDWREVPETQYF	TGTGCCAGCAGCGTAGATTGGCGGGAGGTCCCAGAGACCCAGTACTTC
-	TRBJ2-2	TRBD2	TRBV6-1	CASKSGGNTGELFF	TGTGCCAGCAAGTCGGGAGGTAACACCGGGGAGCTGTTTTTT
-	TRBJ2-7	-	TRBV9	CASSAGNEQYF	TGTGCCAGCAGCGCCGGGAACGAGCAGTACTTC
few	TRBJ2-5	-	TRBV15	CATSRPPLGQETQYF	TGTGCCACCAGCAGGCCCCCGTTAGGGCAAGAGACCCAGTACTTC
-	TRBJ2-2	-	TRBV12-3/TRBV12-4	CASGALGYTGELFF	TGTGCCAGCGGGGCTCTGGGGTACACCGGGGAGCTGTTTTTT
few	TRBJ2-1	-	TRBV4-1	CASSQDTAQFF	TGCGCCAGCAGCCAAGATACGGCCCAGTTCTTC
many	TRBJ2-1	TRBD2	TRBV4-1	CASRVAGGEYEQFF	TGCGCCAGCAGAGTAGCGGGAGGGGAGTATGAGCAGTTCTTC